A single sample gave rise to the 12 T cell receptor beta chains below, sequenced in a study of cytomegalovirus exposure and HLA in healthy donors. Researchers ran the PCR with 60 Vbeta and 13 Jbeta primers. Clones were sequenced by immunoSEQ multiplex PCR, and TCRdb holds only the in-frame ones, with some missing. The sample records more than 80,000 clones, 71% being singletons. Sequenced: PBMCs. These receptors all come from a female donor in good health and CMV-seronegative.

The J gene is TRBJ2-5, the V gene TRBV15; 8 bases are a match to TRBD1. The J call may be wrong; the DNA end is better matched by TRBJ2-7. The CDR3 runs to 15 residues. CDR1 and CDR2 from the germline V gene are LNHNV and YYDKDF (reference sequence). The CDR3 DNA is TGTGCCACCAGCAGAGGGACAGGGACGATGTACGAGCAGTACTTC. Its translation: CATSRGTGTMYEQYF.

The gene calls are TRBV5-1 and TRBJ2-1; 8 nucleotides agree with TRBD1. The CDR3 is 16 amino acids. CDR1 is SGHRS and CDR2 is YFSETQ in the germline V gene. With V trimmed by 1 base and J by 8 bases, 11 bases remained unmatched. CDR3 loop: CASSLNGAKQGDEQFF. The CDR3 region has the DNA TGCGCCAGCAGCTTGAACGGGGCCAAACAGGGGGATGAGCAGTTCTTC.

This clone has just one count. The V and J genes are TRBV4-2 and TRBJ2-1; the match to TRBD2 covers 12 bases. V was pared by 0 bases and J by 4 bases, with 4 bases of the junction left unmatched. The length of the CDR3 is 17 residues. The germline CDR1 and CDR2 sequences are LGHNA and YNFKEQ. CDR3 bases: TGTGCCAGCAGCCAAGATCATGGACTAGCGGGATACAATGAGCAGTTCTTC. Amino acids: CASSQDHGLAGYNEQFF.

The CDR3 protein is CASMFSGQQFNQPQHF. The DNA of the CDR3 is TGTGCCAGTATGTTTTCGGGACAGCAATTCAATCAGCCCCAGCATTTT. The V and J genes are TRBV28 and TRBJ1-5; 7 nucleotides align to TRBD1. CDR3 length equals 16 residues. Germline CDR1 is MDHEN and CDR2 is SYDVKM. Trimming removed 9 bases from V and 3 bases from J; junction bases left unmatched: 14.

The V and J genes are TRBV10-2 and TRBJ1-1, with D unresolved. Germline loops: CDR1 WSHSY, CDR2 SAAADI. This CDR3 has 13 amino acids. Between the trimmed V and J ends, which lost 2 bases and 1 base, there was a span of 5 bases. CDR3 in amino acids: CASSERGNTEAFF. The CDR3 DNA follows: TGCGCCAGCAGTGAGCGGGGGAACACTGAAGCTTTCTTT.

The chain joins TRBV7-3 to TRBJ1-1; D gene unclear. Between the trimmed V and J ends, which lost 3 bases and 1 base, there was a span of 6 bases. Germline CDR1 SGHTA, CDR2 FQGTGA. The CDR3 sequence is 13 residues long. CDR3 protein: CASSFSGNTEAFF. The CDR3, as DNA: TGTGCCAGCAGCTTTTCAGGGAACACTGAAGCTTTCTTT.

The chain recombines TRBV7-9 with TRBJ2-7, with TRBD2 matching over 7 bases. CDR3 length: 14 residues. In germline, CDR1 is SEHNR, CDR2 FQNEAQ (reference sequence). J lost 9 bases, V lost 0 bases, and 8 bases had no gene match. The CDR3 region has the DNA TGTGCCAGCAGCTTAGCGGGAGGGGAGGGAGGGCAGTACTTC. Its protein is CASSLAGGEGGQYF.

Only a few counts were recorded for this clone. The J gene is TRBJ2-7, the V gene TRBV30; possible D gene TRBD1, 6 bases. Per germline, CDR1 GTSNPN and CDR2 SVGIG (reference sequence). Trimming removed 2 bases at V and 12 bases at J, with 17 bases between. The CDR3 consists of 12 residues. The CDR3 region has the DNA TGTGCCTGGAGTTCGATGCGGACAGTCCCGTACTTC. Translated: CAWSSMRTVPYF.

J is TRBJ1-1 and V is TRBV7-8, with a tentative D call TRBD1 (6 bases). This CDR3 comprises 17 residues. Trimming stripped 1 base from V and 3 bases from J, with 18 bases between. Germline V lookup: CDR1 SGHVS, CDR2 FQNEAQ. CDR3 region: CASSLEGRGSLDTEAFF. The CDR3 region has the DNA TGTGCCAGCAGCTTAGAGGGCAGGGGATCTCTCGACACTGAAGCTTTCTTT.

V and J are TRBV5-4 and TRBJ2-7; no reliable D call. V shed 4 bases and J shed 7 bases, with 18 bases lying between them. The CDR3 contains 14 residues. Germline V gene data show CDR1 as SGHNT and CDR2 as YYREEE (reference sequence). The CDR3: CASSRSGSFEEQYF. The CDR3 region has the DNA TGTGCCAGCAGCAGATCCGGGTCGTTCGAGGAGCAGTACTTC.

This chain connects TRBV28 to TRBJ1-1; TRBD1 matches at 8 bases. The CDR3 sequence is 16 residues long. Looked up from germline, CDR1 is MDHEN and CDR2 is SYDVKM. With 6 bases clipped from V and 5 bases from J, the junction kept 14 bases outside the gene matches. The CDR3 nucleotides are TGTGCCAGCAGCTATATACAGGGGGGCGTACCTACTGAAGCTTTCTTT. Amino acid sequence: CASSYIQGGVPTEAFF. Full variable domain (outside the CDR3, taken from reference TRBV28 and TRBJ1-1): DVKVTQSSRYLVKRTGEKVFLECVQDMDHENMFWYRQDPGLGLRLIYFSYDVKMKEKGDIPEGYSVSREKKERFSLILESASTNQTSMYLCASSYIQGGVPTEAFFGQGTRLTVV.

This sequence joins TRBV7-2 and TRBJ2-5, with 13 bases fitting TRBD2. The germline gives CDR1 SGHTA, CDR2 FQGNSA. Losses at the gene ends were 5 bases for V and 2 bases for J; bases not matched to a gene: 2. This CDR3 has 15 amino acids. CDR3 sequence: CASSTGLAGQETQYF. In DNA, the CDR3 is TGTGCCAGCAGCACGGGACTAGCGGGACAAGAGACCCAGTACTTC.